These 30 T cell receptor beta chains were all obtained from the same sample, sequenced in a study of radiotherapy plus CTLA-4 blockade in lung cancer. Repertoires were generated with immunoSEQ multiplex PCR, while TCRdb's copy carries only in-frame clones and drops some. The sample includes about 78,000 clones, roughly 86% of them seen just once. Sequencing was performed on peripheral blood, taken from a patient treated with radiotherapy plus ipilimumab. The source is a human donor with non-small cell lung cancer who had stable disease on radiotherapy plus ipilimumab.

The rearrangement uses TRBV5-1 and TRBJ1-2, with unresolved D. Germline CDR1 is SGHRS and CDR2 is YFSETQ. V shed 6 bases and J shed 3 bases, with 15 bases lying between them. The CDR3 length is 14 residues. CDR3 sequence reads: CASTSQPSDYGYTF. CDR3 nucleotide sequence: TGCGCCAGCACCAGTCAGCCCTCAGACTATGGCTACACCTTC.

Details on this clone: Other nucleotide sequences in the sample specify the same CDR3. V gene TRBV30 combines with J gene TRBJ1-5, with 7 bases fitting TRBD1. The ends lost 0 bases at V and 4 bases at J; junction bases unmatched: 0. The CDR3 extends over 13 amino acids. Germline V lookup: CDR1 GTSNPN, CDR2 SVGIG (reference sequence). The CDR3 nucleotides are TGTGCCTGGAGTGTACAGGGGAATCAGCCCCAGCATTTT. Protein: CAWSVQGNQPQHF.

This chain connects TRBV5-8 to TRBJ2-3, with D perhaps TRBD1 (5 bases). Trimming shortened V by 1 base and J by 7 bases, and 16 bases separated the two germline ends. CDR1 and CDR2 (germline): SGHTS, YDEGEE. This CDR3 contains 15 residues. CDR3 protein: CASSLPTNRPYTQYF. The CDR3 nucleotides are TGTGCCAGCAGCTTGCCCACGAACAGGCCCTATACGCAGTATTTT.

This chain uses TRBV28 with TRBJ2-7; TRBD1 matches at 9 bases. The CDR3 has 15 residues. The trim removed 8 bases at V and 5 bases at J, leaving 13 bases unmatched. Germline CDR1 MDHEN, CDR2 SYDVKM. The CDR3 DNA reads as TGTGCCAGCCGCGAGGGGGGGACAGGGAGACACGAGCAGTACTTC. Residues: CASREGGTGRHEQYF.

This clone has a single count. The chain is built from TRBV16 and TRBJ2-7, with no clear D. V dropped 4 bases and J dropped 2 bases, with 12 bases sitting between them. This CDR3 region has 14 residues. The germline V gene has CDR1 KGHSY and CDR2 FQNENV. The CDR3 reads CASSPLSSPYEQYF. CDR3 sequence (DNA): TGTGCCAGCAGCCCCCTTTCTAGTCCCTACGAGCAGTACTTC.

The chain employs TRBV15 and TRBJ2-1, with TRBD1 identical over 8 bases. Germline V lookup: CDR1 LNHNV, CDR2 YYDKDF (reference sequence). The CDR3 runs to 14 residues. V shed 3 bases and J 2 bases; nucleotides not matched to a gene: 0. CDR3 coding DNA: TGTGCCACCAGCAGGACAGGGGCCTACAATGAGCAGTTCTTC. Amino acids: CATSRTGAYNEQFF.

V is TRBV6-5 and J is TRBJ2-1, with D perhaps TRBD2 (5 bases). This CDR3 has 16 amino acids. The germline V gene encodes CDR1 MNHEY and CDR2 SVGAGI. The germline V and J ends were trimmed by 0 bases and 1 base, with 10 bases remaining between them. The CDR3 loop is CASSYSRARSYNEQFF. CDR3 nucleotide sequence: TGTGCCAGCAGTTACTCGAGGGCTAGGTCCTACAATGAGCAGTTCTTC.

V usage is TRBV27 and J usage is TRBJ1-2, with 8 bases identical to TRBD1. J was trimmed by 6 bases and V by 5 bases; bases with no gene match: 5. The CDR3 has 13 residues. The germline CDR1 and CDR2 sequences are MNHEY and SMNVEV (reference sequence). The CDR3 DNA reads as TGTGCCAGCAGTACAGGGGGATCCAATGGCTACACCTTC. Amino acid sequence: CASSTGGSNGYTF.

The chain couples TRBV10-3 to TRBJ1-4, with a weak D call TRBD1 (6 bases). Per the germline V gene, CDR1 is ENHRY and CDR2 is SYGVKD. The CDR3 contains 18 residues. Trimming took 7 bases from V and 0 from J, leaving 21 bases between them. The CDR3 region has the DNA TGTGCCATCAACGTCACGACAGGCAGCAAGGCAACTAATGAAAAACTGTTTTTT. Translated, it gives CAINVTTGSKATNEKLFF.

This clone came up once. The chain joins TRBV5-6 to TRBJ2-1, with TRBD1 as a possible D gene (5 bases). Trimming removed 0 bases from V and 4 bases from J, with 11 bases in between. There are 15 residues in the CDR3. Germline loops: CDR1 SGHDT, CDR2 YYEEEE. CDR3 sequence (DNA): TGTGCCAGCAGCTTGGAGGGAAGGGGTTACAATGAGCAGTTCTTC. Translating it yields CASSLEGRGYNEQFF.

The V call is TRBV6-6, the J call TRBJ2-3; the match to TRBD2 covers 10 bases. The CDR3 covers 16 residues. J lost 5 bases, V lost 4 bases, and 9 bases had no gene match. Germline V gene data show CDR1 as MNHNY and CDR2 as SVGAGI (reference sequence). CDR3 bases: TGTGCCAGCAGTTTTGCTAAGCGGGAGGGAGGAGATACGCAGTATTTT. This translates into CASSFAKREGGDTQYF.

This clone has a single count. V gene TRBV4-1 combines with J gene TRBJ2-5, with D perhaps TRBD2 (5 bases). This CDR3 spans 14 amino acids. Between the trimmed V and J ends, which lost 8 bases and 0 bases, there was a span of 13 bases. Germline V gives CDR1 MGHRA, CDR2 YSYEKL. The CDR3 spells CASSSTGNQETQYF. In DNA, the CDR3 is TGCGCCAGCTCGAGTACCGGGAACCAAGAGACCCAGTACTTC.

This rearrangement joins TRBV7-9 to TRBJ2-3; no definite D call. The CDR3 has 14 residues. From germline, CDR1 is SEHNR and CDR2 FQNEAQ (reference sequence). The germline V and J ends were trimmed by 3 bases and 1 base, with 8 bases remaining between them. The CDR3 coding sequence is TGTGCCAGCAGCTTTGCTAATCGCACAGATACGCAGTATTTT. It is translated as CASSFANRTDTQYF.

V and J are TRBV10-3 and TRBJ2-2; 10 nucleotides align to TRBD2. Per the germline V gene, CDR1 is ENHRY and CDR2 is SYGVKD. This CDR3 has 20 residues. J lost 1 base, V lost 0 bases, and 11 bases had no gene match. CDR3 in DNA: TGTGCCATCAGTGAGTCTATGATGATAGCGGGAGGAATGAACACCGGGGAGCTGTTTTTT. Its protein is CAISESMMIAGGMNTGELFF.

The chain couples TRBV5-1 to TRBJ1-1, with TRBD1 as a possible D gene (5 bases). Trimming removed 0 bases from V and 3 bases from J, with 21 bases in between. In germline, CDR1 is SGHRS, CDR2 YFSETQ. This CDR3 is 18 amino acids long. CDR3 in amino acids: CASSLVGKAEGTDTEAFF. CDR3 DNA: TGCGCCAGCAGCTTGGTGGGGAAGGCAGAGGGGACGGACACTGAAGCTTTCTTT. Full variable domain (remainder filled in from reference TRBV5-1 and TRBJ1-1): KAGVTQTPRYLIKTRGQQVTLSCSPISGHRSVSWYQQTPGQGLQFLFEYFSETQRNKGNFPGRFSGRQFSNSRSEMNVSTLELGDSALYLCASSLVGKAEGTDTEAFFGQGTRLTVV.

V and J are TRBV19 and TRBJ1-6, with D tentatively TRBD1 (5 bases). Between the trimmed V and J ends, which lost 7 bases and 4 bases, there was a span of 11 bases. CDR3 length: 14 amino acids. CDR1 is LNHDA and CDR2 is SQIVND in the germline V gene (reference sequence). The CDR3 loop is CASTRDSYNSPLHF. CDR3 in DNA: TGTGCCAGTACCCGAGACAGTTATAATTCACCCCTCCACTTT.

This chain connects TRBV10-1 to TRBJ1-5, with TRBD1 matching over 7 bases. CDR1 WNHNN and CDR2 SYGVQD come from the germline V gene (reference sequence). Trimming took 5 bases from V and 6 from J; bases not matched to a gene: 4. The CDR3 has 13 amino acids. CDR3 DNA sequence: TGCGCCAGCAGTATGGAGGGGGCTCAGCCCCAGCATTTT. Protein: CASSMEGAQPQHF.

The chain carries TRBV5-1 and TRBJ1-4; possibly TRBD1 for D (6 bases). The CDR3 has 16 amino acids. Trimming took 0 bases from V and 6 from J, leaving 15 bases between them. Germline V gene lookup returns CDR1 SGHRS and CDR2 YFSETQ. The CDR3 here is CASSLGARGPDEKLFF. The DNA of the CDR3 is TGCGCCAGCAGCTTGGGGGCCCGGGGGCCTGATGAAAAACTGTTTTTT.

This chain joins TRBV30 and TRBJ2-7, with unresolved D. Trimming removed 3 bases from V and 4 bases from J, with 7 bases in between. Germline CDR1 GTSNPN, CDR2 SVGIG (reference sequence). This CDR3 is built from 11 residues. CDR3 amino acids: CAWRRSYEQYF. The CDR3 nucleotides read TGTGCCTGGAGGAGGTCGTACGAGCAGTACTTC.

This clone occurred once. V is TRBV6-1 and J is TRBJ2-7; D is ambiguous. CDR3 size: 14 residues. With 7 bases removed from V and 0 bases from J, the gap between germline ends came to 13 bases. Germline V CDR1 and CDR2: MNHNS, SASEGT. CDR3 amino acids: CASTLTPSSYEQYF. DNA of the CDR3: TGTGCCAGCACCTTGACACCCAGCTCCTACGAGCAGTACTTC.

J is TRBJ2-7 and V is TRBV28; the match to TRBD1 covers 8 bases. V shed 7 bases, J shed 0 bases, and the junction held 5 bases outside the gene matches. The CDR3 has 14 amino acids. The germline gives CDR1 MDHEN, CDR2 SYDVKM. The CDR3 bases are TGTGCCAGCATTGGGACAGGCACCTCCTACGAGCAGTACTTC. Translated, it gives CASIGTGTSYEQYF.

The sample holds a few counts of this clone. V is TRBV7-2 and J is TRBJ2-7; 10 bases align to TRBD1. V gave up 5 bases and J gave up 5 bases; unmatched junction bases: 6. The germline V gene encodes CDR1 SGHTA and CDR2 FQGNSA. The CDR3 length is 14 residues. CDR3 region: CASSGGQGYHEQYF. CDR3 sequence (DNA): TGTGCCAGCAGCGGGGGACAGGGGTACCACGAGCAGTACTTC.

CDR3 loop: CAIRKRGTAVEAFF. The DNA for the CDR3 is TGTGCCATCAGGAAACGTGGGACAGCCGTTGAAGCTTTCTTT. The rearrangement uses TRBV10-3 and TRBJ1-1, with 7 positions matching TRBD1. Germline V gives CDR1 ENHRY, CDR2 SYGVKD. V dropped 6 bases and J dropped 7; count of bases not matched to a gene: 11. The CDR3 runs to 14 residues.

This clone was seen more than once but under ten times. This chain uses TRBV19 with TRBJ1-5; TRBD1 matches 8 bases. Germline-derived CDR1 and CDR2 are LNHDA and SQIVND (reference sequence). J lost 7 bases, V lost 9 bases, and 17 bases had no gene match. The CDR3 consists of 16 residues. As DNA, the CDR3 is TGTGCCAGCCGCTCCGGGACAGGAGGCTTTGTGCAGCCCCAGCATTTT. Protein product: CASRSGTGGFVQPQHF.

The V gene is TRBV19, the J gene TRBJ2-5; D is perhaps TRBD1 (5 bases). The V and J ends lost 2 bases and 6 bases respectively, with 19 bases between them. Germline assignment: CDR1 LNHDA and CDR2 SQIVND (reference sequence). The CDR3 spans 16 residues. CDR3 sequence (DNA): TGTGCCAGTAGTATAAGCCGTATGGACAACACGAAGACCCAGTACTTC. Translation: CASSISRMDNTKTQYF. Full variable domain (remainder filled in from reference TRBV19 and TRBJ2-5): DGGITQSPKYLFRKEGQNVTLSCEQNLNHDAMYWYRQDPGQGLRLIYYSQIVNDFQKGDIAEGYSVSREKKESFPLTVTSAQKNPTAFYLCASSISRMDNTKTQYFGPGTRLLVL.

The chain joins TRBV9 to TRBJ1-2; D uncertain. The CDR3 contains 12 residues. Germline V CDR1 and CDR2: SGDLS, YYNGEE. Trimming pared 4 bases from V and 5 bases from J, leaving 9 bases between. The CDR3 DNA is TGTGCCAGCAGCAGGGATCCATATGGCTACACCTTC. Translation gives CASSRDPYGYTF.

The V call is TRBV5-4, the J call TRBJ2-6; tentatively, D is TRBD1 or TRBD2 (5 bases each). CDR1 SGHNT and CDR2 YYREEE come from the germline V gene (reference sequence). V was shortened by 0 bases and J by 0 bases, with 10 bases between the two germline ends. The CDR3 loop spans 17 amino acids. The DNA of the CDR3 is TGTGCCAGCAGCTTGGCCGCAGGGAGCTCTGGGGCCAACGTCCTGACTTTC. Protein: CASSLAAGSSGANVLTF.

This clone was recorded a few times. The rearrangement joins TRBV21-1 to TRBJ2-7; the table assigns TRBD2, which was not confirmed against the DNA. TRBV21-1 counts as a pseudogene. CDR3 length equals 18 residues. DNA for the CDR3: TGTGCCAGCAGCAAAGAGGGTGAACTAACCTGTCCGGCGGGACAGCAGTACTTC. Residues: CASSKEGELTCPAGQQYF.

This chain joins TRBV7-9 and TRBJ2-1; 7 bases line up with TRBD2. This CDR3 has 16 residues. With V trimmed by 1 base and J by 6 bases, 9 bases remained unmatched. Germline V gene lookup returns CDR1 SEHNR and CDR2 FQNEAQ (reference sequence). CDR3 DNA: TGTGCCAGCAGCTTAGTCGGGGGGATAGTACTCAATGAGCAGTTCTTC. Translating it yields CASSLVGGIVLNEQFF. The full variable domain, completed using reference TRBV7-9 and TRBJ2-1, is DTGVSQNPRHKITKRGQNVTFRCDPISEHNRLYWYRQTLGQGPEFLTYFQNEAQLEKSRLLSDRFSAERPKGSFSTLEIQRTEQGDSAMYLCASSLVGGIVLNEQFFGPGTRLTVL.

V is TRBV10-2 and J is TRBJ2-7, with 7 bases that match TRBD2. The CDR3 spans 13 residues. The trim removed 5 bases at V and 5 bases at J, leaving 6 bases unmatched. From germline, CDR1 is WSHSY and CDR2 SAAADI. CDR3 sequence reads: CASSRDYLHEQYF. CDR3 bases: TGCGCCAGCAGTAGGGACTACCTCCACGAGCAGTACTTC.